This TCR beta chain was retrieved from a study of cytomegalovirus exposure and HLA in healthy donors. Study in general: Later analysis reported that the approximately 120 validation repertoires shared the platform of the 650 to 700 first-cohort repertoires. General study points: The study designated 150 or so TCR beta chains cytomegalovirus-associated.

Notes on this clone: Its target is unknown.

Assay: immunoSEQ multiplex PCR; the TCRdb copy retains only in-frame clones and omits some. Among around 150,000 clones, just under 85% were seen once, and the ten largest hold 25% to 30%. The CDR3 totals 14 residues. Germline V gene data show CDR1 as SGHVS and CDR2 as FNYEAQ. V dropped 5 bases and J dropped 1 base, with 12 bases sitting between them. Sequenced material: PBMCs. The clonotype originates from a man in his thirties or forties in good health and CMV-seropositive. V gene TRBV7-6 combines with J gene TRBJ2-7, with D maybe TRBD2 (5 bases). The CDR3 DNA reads TGTGCCAGCAGCAGGGCGGGCGGGTCCTACGAGCAGTACTTC. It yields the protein CASSRAGGSYEQYF.